These T cell receptor beta chains were read from a single sample in a study of blood T cell repertoires in COVID-19. The repertoire was sequenced with immunoSEQ multiplex PCR; TCRdb's copy has only in-frame clones and lacks some. The table has tens of thousands of clones, about 85% seen once. Sequenced material: peripheral blood. These receptors were taken from a man aged 50 to 59 with acute or convalescent COVID-19. Both conserved end residues are part of each CDR3. The D gene is left open where the match is weak. Not all rows give a size; the values are once, few, many and, for expanded clones, a class.

.	TRBV3-1/TRBV3-2	.	TRBJ1-5	CASSFQGYNQPQHF	TGTGCCAGCAGCTTCCAGGGTTACAATCAGCCCCAGCATTTT
TRBD1	TRBV24-1	.	TRBJ2-2	CATRPGQSNTGELFF	TGTGCCACCAGGCCGGGACAGTCGAACACCGGGGAGCTGTTTTTT
.	TRBV30	.	TRBJ2-6	CAWMGAAGANVLTF	TGTGCCTGGATGGGGGCGGCCGGGGCCAACGTCCTGACTTTC
TRBD1	TRBV2	.	TRBJ1-1	CASEQGVTEAFF	TGTGCCAGCGAACAGGGGGTGACTGAAGCTTTCTTT
TRBD2	TRBV10-2	.	TRBJ2-2	CASSDGTINTGELFF	TGCGCCAGCAGTGATGGGACTATTAACACCGGGGAGCTGTTTTTT
.	TRBV7-3	.	TRBJ2-7	CASSLNEGGEQYF	TGTGCCAGCAGCTTAAACGAGGGCGGCGAGCAGTACTTC
.	TRBV9	many	TRBJ1-6	CASSVGAPNSPLHF	TGTGCCAGCAGCGTAGGGGCCCCTAATTCACCCCTCCACTTT
.	TRBV2	.	TRBJ1-2	CASIKGDTRYGYTF	TGTGCCAGCATCAAAGGGGACACACGCTATGGCTACACCTTC
.	TRBV19	.	TRBJ2-2	CASMRARAGTGELFF	TGTGCCAGTATGAGAGCGAGAGCTGGGACCGGGGAGCTGTTTTTT
TRBD2	TRBV7-8	.	TRBJ2-2	CASSTALRSSGNTGELFF	TGTGCCAGCAGCACCGCCCTTCGGTCTAGCGGGAACACCGGGGAGCTGTTTTTT
TRBD1	TRBV11-1	few	TRBJ1-6	CASSRTGNNSPLHF	TGTGCCAGCAGCCGGACAGGGAACAATTCACCCCTCCACTTT
TRBD2	TRBV7-9	.	TRBJ2-3	CASSLPSGSADTQYF	TGTGCCAGCAGCTTACCCAGCGGGAGCGCAGATACGCAGTATTTT
.	TRBV29-1	.	TRBJ2-3	CSVDSGDTDTQYF	TGCAGCGTTGATTCCGGGGACACAGATACGCAGTATTTT
TRBD1	TRBV18	.	TRBJ2-1	CASSRSGTGGPDEQFF	TGTGCCAGCTCACGCTCCGGGACAGGGGGCCCTGACGAGCAGTTCTTC
TRBD1	TRBV27	.	TRBJ1-1	CASTEFGKGANTEAFF	TGTGCCAGCACTGAATTCGGAAAGGGGGCGAACACTGAAGCTTTCTTT
.	TRBV18	.	TRBJ1-1	CASSDAGEAFF	TGTGCCAGCTCAGACGCAGGTGAAGCTTTCTTT
TRBD2	TRBV3-1/TRBV3-2	.	TRBJ2-1	CASSPSPLAVSYNEQFF	TGTGCCAGCAGCCCTTCCCCTCTAGCGGTGTCCTACAATGAGCAGTTCTTC
TRBD1	TRBV25-1	once	TRBJ1-6	CASRETGANSPLHF	TGTGCCAGCAGGGAGACAGGGGCAAATTCACCCCTCCACTTT
TRBD2	TRBV6-5	.	TRBJ2-1	CASSRTSGEGEQFF	TGTGCCAGCAGTCGGACTAGCGGGGAGGGTGAGCAGTTCTTC
.	TRBV7-2	.	TRBJ2-7	CASSLPVAGAVEQYF	TGTGCCAGCAGCTTACCCGTGGCGGGGGCTGTCGAGCAGTACTTC
TRBD1	TRBV25-1	.	TRBJ2-7	CASSVDRGEEQYF	TGTGCCAGCAGTGTCGACAGGGGGGAAGAGCAGTACTTC
TRBD1	TRBV19	.	TRBJ2-7	CASSDGTGVFHEQYF	TGTGCCAGTAGTGATGGGACAGGGGTCTTCCACGAGCAGTACTTC
.	TRBV5-6	.	TRBJ2-2	CASSLVQSTGELFF	TGTGCCAGCAGCTTGGTACAGAGCACCGGGGAGCTGTTTTTT
.	TRBV9	.	TRBJ1-6	CASSNWDGPGGPLHF	TGTGCCAGCAGCAATTGGGACGGCCCGGGGGGACCCCTCCACTTT
TRBD2	TRBV7-7	.	TRBJ2-1	CASSPEGLAELEQFF	TGTGCCAGCAGCCCAGAGGGACTAGCGGAACTTGAGCAGTTCTTC
TRBD1	TRBV28	many	TRBJ2-7	CASSYGQDYEQYF	TGTGCCAGCAGTTATGGACAGGACTACGAGCAGTACTTC
.	TRBV6-5	.	TRBJ1-2	CASLATGIVGYTF	TGTGCCAGCCTTGCTACAGGCATTGTAGGCTACACCTTC
.	TRBV19	.	TRBJ1-2	CASSMRVDGYTF	TGTGCCAGTAGTATGAGAGTGGATGGCTACACCTTC
.	TRBV5-6	.	TRBJ2-1	CASSLYRSSYNEQFF	TGTGCCAGCAGCTTGTACAGGAGCTCCTACAATGAGCAGTTCTTC
TRBD1	TRBV19	.	TRBJ2-7	CASRTRTGGHYEQYF	TGTGCCAGTAGGACCAGGACAGGGGGCCACTACGAGCAGTACTTC
TRBD2	TRBV24-1	.	TRBJ2-1	CATSHPSGRNNEQFF	TGTGCCACCAGTCATCCTAGCGGGAGAAACAATGAGCAGTTCTTC
.	TRBV28	.	TRBJ1-6	CASSLTAYNSPLHF	TGTGCCAGCAGTTTAACGGCCTATAATTCACCCCTCCACTTT
TRBD1	TRBV5-1	once	TRBJ2-3	CASSLADLTGGWRDTQYF	TGCGCCAGCAGCTTGGCCGATCTAACAGGGGGCTGGAGAGATACGCAGTATTTT
.	TRBV7-8	.	TRBJ2-3	CASSLYTDTQYF	TGTGCCAGCAGCCTCTACACAGATACGCAGTATTTT
.	TRBV7-2	.	TRBJ1-1	CASSPHQSHEAFF	TGTGCCAGCAGCCCCCACCAGTCCCATGAAGCTTTCTTT
.	TRBV10-3	.	TRBJ1-1	CAISGWGAPEAFF	TGTGCCATCAGTGGCTGGGGAGCCCCTGAAGCTTTCTTT
TRBD2	TRBV3-1/TRBV3-2	.	TRBJ2-2	CASSPLAGNTGELFF	TGTGCCAGCAGTCCGCTAGCGGGGAACACCGGGGAGCTGTTTTTT
.	TRBV29-1	.	TRBJ2-2	CSGVVANTGELFF	TGCAGCGGGGTAGTAGCTAACACCGGGGAGCTGTTTTTT
.	TRBV7-8	.	TRBJ2-7	CASTFSLGSYEQYF	TGTGCCAGCACCTTCTCTTTGGGGAGCTACGAGCAGTACTTC
.	TRBV7-2	.	TRBJ2-7	CASSSQWPYEQYF	TGTGCCAGCAGCTCCCAGTGGCCCTACGAGCAGTACTTC
.	TRBV2	.	TRBJ2-3	CASSYSTDTQYF	TGTGCCAGCAGCTACAGCACAGATACGCAGTATTTT
TRBD2	TRBV4-3	once	TRBJ2-3	CASSQDRGGRGTDTQYF	TGCGCCAGCAGCCAAGATCGGGGGGGGCGCGGGACAGATACGCAGTATTTT
.	TRBV4-3	few	TRBJ1-2	CASSLQTSSNYGYTF	TGCGCCAGCAGCCTCCAAACGTCAAGCAACTATGGCTACACCTTC
.	TRBV10-1	once	TRBJ1-2	CASSESREDYGYTF	TGCGCCAGCAGTGAGTCGAGGGAGGACTATGGCTACACCTTC
TRBD1	TRBV2	.	TRBJ2-1	CASSPTPEALGQGGKFF	TGTGCCAGCAGCCCCACTCCTGAGGCCTTAGGACAGGGAGGAAAGTTCTTC
TRBD1	TRBV19	.	TRBJ1-6	CASTMGQGNSPLHF	TGTGCCAGTACCATGGGACAGGGGAATTCACCCCTCCACTTT
TRBD2	TRBV7-2	.	TRBJ2-7	CASSLASSGSYEQYF	TGTGCCAGCAGCTTAGCTTCCAGCGGGAGCTACGAGCAGTACTTC
.	TRBV28	.	TRBJ1-1	CASSSPTGLTTEAFF	TGTGCCAGCAGTTCCCCTACAGGGCTCACCACTGAAGCTTTCTTT
.	TRBV12-3/TRBV12-4	.	TRBJ2-1	CASSRFQEQFF	TGTGCCAGCAGTCGATTCCAGGAGCAGTTCTTC
.	TRBV27	few	TRBJ2-7	CASSPGASYEQYF	TGTGCCAGCAGTCCAGGGGCCTCCTACGAGCAGTACTTC
.	TRBV5-6	few	TRBJ1-5	CASSYRDQPQHF	TGTGCCAGCAGTTACAGGGACCAGCCCCAGCATTTT
TRBD1	TRBV10-3	.	TRBJ2-2	CASRQGSLTGELFF	TGTGCCTCCAGACAGGGGAGTTTAACCGGGGAGCTGTTTTTT
TRBD1	TRBV6-5	.	TRBJ1-2	CASSYSTGGYGYTF	TGTGCCAGCAGTTACAGCACAGGGGGTTATGGCTACACCTTC
.	TRBV19	.	TRBJ1-2	CASSIDVAGDGYGYTF	TGTGCCAGTAGTATAGACGTTGCAGGGGACGGCTATGGCTACACCTTC
TRBD1	TRBV7-9	once	TRBJ1-4	CASSLGVVTGVGKLFF	TGTGCCAGCAGCTTAGGCGTCGTGACAGGGGTTGGAAAACTGTTTTTT
.	TRBV27	.	TRBJ1-1	CASSFKMNTEAFF	TGTGCCAGCAGTTTCAAAATGAACACTGAAGCTTTCTTT
.	TRBV18	few	TRBJ1-3	CASSPGSGAGDLYF	TGTGCCAGCTCACCAGGGTCAGGCGCTGGGGACTTATATTTT
TRBD1	TRBV6-5	.	TRBJ1-4	CASSYSGGQGNEKLFF	TGTGCCAGCAGTTACTCGGGGGGACAGGGTAATGAAAAACTGTTTTTT
.	TRBV27	.	TRBJ1-1	CASSGYTEAFF	TGTGCCAGCAGTGGCTACACTGAAGCTTTCTTT
.	TRBV5-1	once	TRBJ1-5	CASSLEALGPQHF	TGCGCCAGCAGCTTGGAAGCCCTAGGGCCCCAGCATTTT